The clone carrying this T cell receptor beta chain was found many times. TCRdb processed the 5' RACE reads anew with MiXCR; each CDR3 protein has one entry. The table records some 21,000 distinct CDR3 sequences, around 5.2% of them present only once. The sample comes from a study of early T cells in non-severe SARS-CoV-2 infection. With 3 bases removed from V and 7 bases from J, the gap between germline ends came to 12 bases. Germline V lookup: CDR1 KGHSH, CDR2 LQKENI. This CDR3 is 13 amino acids long. The clonotype comes from an adult who was a healthcare worker with PCR-confirmed SARS-CoV-2 infection or an uninfected control (not recorded which). Specimen: whole blood. The gene calls are TRBV18 and TRBJ1-1; no definite D call. In nucleotides, the CDR3 is TGTGCCAGCTCACCGGGAGGCTCTGTTGAAGCTTTCTTT. It translates to CASSPGGSVEAFF.